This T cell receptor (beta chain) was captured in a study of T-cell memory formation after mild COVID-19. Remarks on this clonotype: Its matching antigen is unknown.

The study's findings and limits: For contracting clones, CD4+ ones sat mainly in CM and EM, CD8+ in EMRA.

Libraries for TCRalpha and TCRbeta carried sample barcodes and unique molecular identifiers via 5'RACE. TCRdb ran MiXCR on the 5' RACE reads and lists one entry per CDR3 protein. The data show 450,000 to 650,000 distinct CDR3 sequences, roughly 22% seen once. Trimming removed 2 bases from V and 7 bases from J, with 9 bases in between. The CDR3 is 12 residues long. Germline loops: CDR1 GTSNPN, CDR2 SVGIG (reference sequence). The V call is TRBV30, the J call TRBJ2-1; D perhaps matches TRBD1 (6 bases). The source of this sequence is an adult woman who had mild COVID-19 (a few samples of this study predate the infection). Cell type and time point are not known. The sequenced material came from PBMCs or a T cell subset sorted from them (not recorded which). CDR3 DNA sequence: TGTGCCTGGAGTCAGGGGTCGAATGAGCAGTTCTTC. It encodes CAWSQGSNEQFF.